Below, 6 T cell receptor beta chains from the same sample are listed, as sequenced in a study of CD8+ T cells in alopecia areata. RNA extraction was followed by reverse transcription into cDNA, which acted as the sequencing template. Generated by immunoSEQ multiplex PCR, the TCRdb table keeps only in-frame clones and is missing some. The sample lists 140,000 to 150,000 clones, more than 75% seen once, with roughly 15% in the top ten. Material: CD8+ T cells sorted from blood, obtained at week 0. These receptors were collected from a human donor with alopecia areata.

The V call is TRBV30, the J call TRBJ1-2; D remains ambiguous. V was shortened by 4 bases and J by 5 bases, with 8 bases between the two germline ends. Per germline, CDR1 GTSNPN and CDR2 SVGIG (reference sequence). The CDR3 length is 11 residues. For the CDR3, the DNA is TGTGCCTGGACCGGCCAGTATGGCTACACCTTC. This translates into CAWTGQYGYTF.

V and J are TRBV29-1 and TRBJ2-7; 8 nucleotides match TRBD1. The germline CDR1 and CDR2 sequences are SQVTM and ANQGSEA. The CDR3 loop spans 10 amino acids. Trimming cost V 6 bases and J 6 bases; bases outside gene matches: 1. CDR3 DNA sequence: TGCAGCGTAACAGGGGGCGAGCAGTACTTC. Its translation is CSVTGGEQYF.

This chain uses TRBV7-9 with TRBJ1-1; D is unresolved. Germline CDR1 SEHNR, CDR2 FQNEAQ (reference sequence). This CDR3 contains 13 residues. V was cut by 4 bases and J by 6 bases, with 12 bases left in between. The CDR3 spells CASSSTEVPEAFF. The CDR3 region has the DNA TGTGCCAGCAGCTCCACGGAGGTCCCTGAAGCTTTCTTT.

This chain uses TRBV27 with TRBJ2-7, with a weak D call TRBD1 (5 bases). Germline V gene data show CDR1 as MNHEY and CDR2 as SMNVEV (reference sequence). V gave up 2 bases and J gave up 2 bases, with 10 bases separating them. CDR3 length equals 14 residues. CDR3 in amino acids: CASSLGQGTYEQYF. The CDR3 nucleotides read TGTGCCAGCAGTTTAGGGCAGGGCACCTACGAGCAGTACTTC.

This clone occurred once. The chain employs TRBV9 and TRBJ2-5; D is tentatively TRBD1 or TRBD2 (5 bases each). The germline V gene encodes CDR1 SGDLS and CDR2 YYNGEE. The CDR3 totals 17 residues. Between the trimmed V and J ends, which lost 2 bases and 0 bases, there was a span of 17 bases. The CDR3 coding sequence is TGTGCCAGCAGCGTGGCGAGGGGCAAGAGGTACCAAGAGACCCAGTACTTC. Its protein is CASSVARGKRYQETQYF.

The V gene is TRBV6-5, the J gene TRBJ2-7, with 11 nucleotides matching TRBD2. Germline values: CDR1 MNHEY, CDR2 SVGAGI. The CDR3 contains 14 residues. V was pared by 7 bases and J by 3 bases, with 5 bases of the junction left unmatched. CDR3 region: CASTVTSGDYEQYF. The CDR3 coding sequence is TGTGCCAGCACCGTGACTAGCGGGGACTACGAGCAGTACTTC.